Listed here are 15 T cell receptor beta chains from one sample, sequenced in a study of CD8 T cells in ankylosing spondylitis. TCRdb passed the 5' RACE reads through MiXCR, listing each CDR3 protein once. In the table there are about 240,000 distinct CDR3 sequences, roughly 8.6% of which are singletons. Source material: blood, either unsorted or a sorted T cell fraction (not recorded which). All receptors derive from a male donor with ankylosing spondylitis or in good health (not recorded which).

This clonotype was recorded many times. The chain couples TRBV20-1 to TRBJ1-1, with no clear D. Germline assignment: CDR1 DFQATT and CDR2 SNEGSKA (reference sequence). V was clipped by 6 bases and J by 2 bases, with 16 bases between them. The length of the CDR3 is 14 residues. The CDR3 reads CSAIERSPNTEAFF. CDR3 bases: TGCAGTGCCATAGAACGGTCACCAAACACTGAAGCTTTCTTT.

This clonotype was counted at least ten times. The V and J genes are TRBV2 and TRBJ1-5, with D unclear. Trimming took 3 bases from V and 0 from J, leaving 6 bases between them. There are 14 residues in the CDR3. CDR1 is SNHLY, CDR2 FYNNEI, per germline. The CDR3 coding sequence is TGTGCCAGCAGTGATACGCTTAGCAATCAGCCCCAGCATTTT. This codes for CASSDTLSNQPQHF.

This chain uses TRBV10-1 with TRBJ2-7, with 13 positions matching TRBD2. Germline lookup yields CDR1 WNHNN and CDR2 SYGVQD (reference sequence). This CDR3 region has 15 residues. V was clipped by 3 bases and J by 7 bases; unmatched bases: 6. CDR3 coding DNA: TGCGCCAGCAGTGACCGGACTAGCGGGAGTGAGGAGCAGTACTTC. It translates to CASSDRTSGSEEQYF.

This clonotype was recorded many times. Here the CDR3 reads CASSGRALETQYF. In DNA form, the CDR3 reads TGTGCCAGCAGCGGGAGGGCCCTTGAGACCCAGTACTTC. The chain uses TRBV25-1 and TRBJ2-5, with 8 bases lining up with TRBD2. The ends lost 6 bases at V and 5 bases at J; junction bases unmatched: 5. The CDR3 has 13 residues. In germline, CDR1 is MGHDK, CDR2 SYGVNS.

This clonotype was observed at least ten times. The V call is TRBV9, the J call TRBJ2-2; perhaps TRBD2 as D (5 bases). The CDR3 spans 14 residues. Germline V gene sequence: CDR1 SGDLS, CDR2 YYNGEE. The V gene lost 0 bases and the J gene lost 3 bases, with 6 bases spanning the gap. CDR3 in DNA: TGTGCCAGCAGCGTAGAAGCGGACACCGGGGAGCTGTTTTTT. Protein: CASSVEADTGELFF.

The chain recombines TRBV14 with TRBJ2-5; TRBD2 agrees at 9 bases. CDR1 SGHDN and CDR2 FVKESK come from the germline V gene. V shed 0 bases and J 1 base; nucleotides not matched to a gene: 3. The CDR3 has 16 residues. CDR3: CASSQELAGIQETQYF. Written as DNA, the CDR3 is TGTGCCAGCAGCCAAGAGCTAGCGGGAATCCAAGAGACCCAGTACTTC.

The chain carries TRBV11-2 and TRBJ2-7, with 9 positions matching TRBD2. The CDR3 sequence is 15 residues long. Trimming removed 5 bases from V and 2 bases from J; junction bases left unmatched: 7. The germline V gene has CDR1 SGHAT and CDR2 FQNNGV. CDR3 protein: CASSLRAGGAYEQYF. The CDR3 nucleotides read TGTGCCAGCAGCCTTAGGGCGGGAGGGGCCTACGAGCAGTACTTC.

This clonotype was seen many times. V and J are TRBV12-3 or TRBV12-4 and TRBJ2-1; 7 bases are a match to TRBD2. The CDR3 covers 13 residues. The J segment lost 10 bases and the V segment lost 6 bases, leaving 9 bases of the junction unmatched. The CDR3 DNA is TGTGCCAGCAGCCGTTTTAGGGAGGGAGAGCAGTTCTTC. Its translation is CASSRFREGEQFF.

This clonotype was seen many times. The chain is built from TRBV9 and TRBJ1-1, with a possible D match to TRBD1 (5 bases). The CDR3 contains 13 residues. Deletions cut 2 bases from V and 5 bases from J, with 10 bases between. In germline, CDR1 is SGDLS, CDR2 YYNGEE. Here the CDR3 reads CASSVAGRTEAFF. CDR3 DNA: TGTGCCAGCAGCGTGGCAGGGCGGACTGAAGCTTTCTTT.

In the case of this clonotype: This may be a read error: a much more frequent sequence differs by one nucleotide. The chain combines TRBV12-3 or TRBV12-4 with TRBJ2-7; TRBD1 is a possible D gene (6 bases). The CDR3 extends over 11 amino acids. The CDR3 DNA reads TGTGGCAGCAGCACAGGGATCGAGCAGTACTTC. It codes for CGSSTGIEQYF.

With respect to this clonotype: Since a much larger clone is just one base distant, this may be a read error. This chain links TRBV18 with TRBJ2-2, with 7 bases aligning to TRBD1. The CDR3 is 15 residues long. CDR1 and CDR2 from the germline V gene are KGHSH and LQKENI. The CDR3 loop is CASYAQGRGTRELFF. The CDR3 nucleotides read TGTGCCAGCTACGCACAGGGGCGCGGCACCCGGGAGCTGTTTTTT.

This clonotype was recorded at least ten times. V usage is TRBV30 and J usage is TRBJ1-3; unclear D gene. Trimming shortened V by 5 bases and J by 2 bases, and 7 bases separated the two germline ends. Germline V gene sequence: CDR1 GTSNPN, CDR2 SVGIG (reference sequence). The CDR3 length is 12 residues. DNA for the CDR3: TGTGCCTGGTGGGCTGCTGGAAACACCATATATTTT. This sequence encodes CAWWAAGNTIYF. The full variable domain, with the rest looked up from reference TRBV30 and TRBJ1-3, is SQTIHQWPATLVQPVGSPLSLECTVEGTSNPNLYWYRQAAGRGLQLLFYSVGIGQISSEVPQNLSASRPQDRQFILSSKKLLLSDSGFYLCAWWAAGNTIYFGEGSWLTVV.

This clonotype was counted ten times or more. The V call is TRBV5-6, the J call TRBJ2-5; TRBD1 is a possible D gene (6 bases). The CDR3 contains 15 residues. Germline V gene lookup returns CDR1 SGHDT and CDR2 YYEEEE. Trimming stripped 3 bases from V and 5 bases from J, with 17 bases between. CDR3 loop: CASSWTGTIGETQYF. The DNA for the CDR3 is TGTGCCAGCAGCTGGACCGGGACAATAGGCGAGACCCAGTACTTC.

This clonotype was observed at least ten times. The J gene is TRBJ2-1, the V gene TRBV12-3 or TRBV12-4, with D perhaps TRBD2 (5 bases). Trimming shortened V by 5 bases and J by 6 bases, and 11 bases separated the two germline ends. The CDR3 covers 13 residues. As DNA, the CDR3 is TGTGCCAGCAGTCCAACAGCGGTCAATGAGCAGTTCTTC. Translated, it gives CASSPTAVNEQFF.

This clonotype was counted many times. V is TRBV20-1 and J is TRBJ1-2; TRBD1 is a possible D gene (6 bases). V was cut by 5 bases and J by 7 bases, with 17 bases left in between. The germline V gene encodes CDR1 DFQATT and CDR2 SNEGSKA (reference sequence). This CDR3 spans 13 amino acids. As DNA, the CDR3 is TGCAGTGCTTCGCCAAGGGGGGGTCGTGGCTACACCTTC. Translation: CSASPRGGRGYTF.